What follows are 17 T cell receptor beta chains derived from one specimen sequenced in a study of beta chain features in type 1 diabetes. Broader study findings: Moderately but significantly shorter TCRB CDR3s were found in Type 1 diabetes patients in all four CD4+ subsets.

The antigens of these receptors remain unknown. All of the isolated RNA was reverse transcribed, so expressed TCRB transcripts were sequenced. Here immunoSEQ multiplex PCR was the method, and the copy in TCRdb shows in-frame clones only, minus some. The table shows approximately 240,000 clones, with 15% to 20% occurring only once. Sequenced sample: naive CD4+ T cells from blood. The receptors were gathered from a man aged 25-40 years with type 1 diabetes.

This sequence joins TRBV28 and TRBJ2-6; the D is unclear. There are 12 residues in the CDR3. Germline V CDR1 and CDR2: MDHEN, SYDVKM. Between the trimmed V and J ends, which lost 11 bases and 1 base, there was a span of 6 bases. CDR3 residues: CASDSGANVLTF. DNA of the CDR3: TGTGCCTCCGATTCTGGGGCCAACGTCCTGACTTTC.

The V call is TRBV25-1, the J call TRBJ2-3; D gene unclear. The germline CDR1 and CDR2 sequences are MGHDK and SYGVNS. The V and J ends lost 1 base and 6 bases respectively, with 5 bases between them. The CDR3 extends over 12 amino acids. The CDR3 spells CASSESTDTQYF. As DNA, the CDR3 is TGTGCCAGCAGTGAATCTACGGATACGCAGTATTTT.

The chain couples TRBV7-3 to TRBJ2-5; D tentatively fits TRBD1 or TRBD2 (6 bases each). This CDR3 comprises 15 residues. CDR1 is SGHTA, CDR2 FQGTGA, per germline. The ends were cut back, 4 bases at V and 7 bases at J, with 19 bases in the middle. The CDR3 loop reads CASSYVGGASGTQYF. The DNA for the CDR3 is TGTGCCAGCAGCTACGTCGGGGGCGCATCCGGGACCCAGTACTTC. The full variable domain, its missing parts supplied by reference TRBV7-3 and TRBJ2-5, is GAGVSQTPSNKVTEKGKYVELRCDPISGHTALYWYRQSLGQGPEFLIYFQGTGAADDSGLPNDRFFAVRPEGSVSTLKIQRTERGDSAVYLCASSYVGGASGTQYFGPGTRLLVL.

In this sample, this clone turned up a few times. The chain joins TRBV29-1 to TRBJ2-1; a possible D gene is TRBD2 (5 bases). The length of the CDR3 is 14 residues. Germline V gene data show CDR1 as SQVTM and CDR2 as ANQGSEA. V was trimmed by 1 base and J by 9 bases, leaving 16 bases between them. CDR3 coding DNA: TGCAGCGTTGAAGGCAGGTTAAACCGGGGTGAGCAGTTCTTC. Translation gives CSVEGRLNRGEQFF.

In this sample, this clone turned up a few times. This sequence joins TRBV4-3 and TRBJ2-1; no clear D gene. CDR3 length: 14 residues. The germline CDR1 and CDR2 sequences are LGHNA and YSLEER. The V end lost 2 bases, the J end lost 4 bases, and 9 bases lay between the germline ends. CDR3 residues: CASSQRRIYNEQFF. CDR3 sequence (DNA): TGCGCCAGCAGCCAAAGGAGAATATACAATGAGCAGTTCTTC.

This clone turned up a few times. The rearrangement joins TRBV29-1 to TRBJ2-7; 7 bases are shared with TRBD2. V lost 8 bases and J lost 2; bases outside the gene matches: 9. The CDR3 runs to 13 residues. Germline loops: CDR1 SQVTM, CDR2 ANQGSEA. The DNA of the CDR3 is TGCAGCATATGGGAGGGTAACGCCTACGAGCAGTACTTC. This codes for CSIWEGNAYEQYF.

This clone was detected only a few times. V gene TRBV7-9 combines with J gene TRBJ2-7; 8 nucleotides match TRBD2. The V segment lost 5 bases and the J segment 3 bases; nucleotides outside the gene matches: 9. The CDR3 length is 15 residues. The V gene's germline CDR1 is SEHNR and CDR2 FQNEAQ (reference sequence). CDR3 nucleotide sequence: TGTGCCAGCAGCCTACTGCCCGGGACTAGCTACGAGCAGTACTTC. Amino acids: CASSLLPGTSYEQYF. Variable domain in full (rest from reference TRBV7-9 and TRBJ2-7): DTGVSQNPRHKITKRGQNVTFRCDPISEHNRLYWYRQTLGQGPEFLTYFQNEAQLEKSRLLSDRFSAERPKGSFSTLEIQRTEQGDSAMYLCASSLLPGTSYEQYFGPGTRLTVT.

This clone showed up just a few times. The CDR3 region has the DNA TGTGCCAGCAGCTTAAGCTGGGGTGGCGGCCAAGAGACCCAGTACTTC. Translated: CASSLSWGGGQETQYF. V usage is TRBV7-2 and J usage is TRBJ2-5; D uncertain. Germline assignment: CDR1 SGHTA and CDR2 FQGNSA. The CDR3 sequence is 16 residues long. The V gene lost 2 bases and the J gene lost 1 base, with 14 bases spanning the gap.

V and J are TRBV9 and TRBJ1-1, with a possible D match to TRBD1 (5 bases). Trimming cost V 3 bases and J 0 bases, with 12 bases left between them. There are 15 residues in the CDR3. In germline, CDR1 is SGDLS, CDR2 YYNGEE. CDR3: CASSGGGSMNTEAFF. Written as DNA, the CDR3 is TGTGCCAGCAGCGGTGGGGGTTCGATGAACACTGAAGCTTTCTTT.

This chain links TRBV20-1 with TRBJ2-5; 9 bases map to TRBD1. CDR3 size: 11 residues. Germline CDR1 DFQATT, CDR2 SNEGSKA (reference sequence). The V segment lost 7 bases and the J segment 5 bases; nucleotides outside the gene matches: 2. CDR3 protein: CSGGQGETQYF. As DNA, the CDR3 is TGCAGTGGCGGACAGGGGGAGACCCAGTACTTC.

This clone has only a few counts. The CDR3 sequence: CASSKVSGANVLTF. CDR3 bases: TGTGCCAGCAGTAAGGTGTCTGGGGCCAACGTCCTGACTTTC. This chain links TRBV9 with TRBJ2-6, with unresolved D. Germline V gene data show CDR1 as SGDLS and CDR2 as YYNGEE. V lost 5 bases, J lost 1 base, and 7 bases lay in between. The CDR3 is 14 residues long.

In nucleotides, the CDR3 is TGCGCCAGCAGCCGGACTAGCGTAGATACGCAGTATTTT. Its protein is CASSRTSVDTQYF. The chain uses TRBV5-1 and TRBJ2-3; 9 nucleotides agree with TRBD2. CDR3 length: 13 amino acids. Germline CDR1 is SGHRS and CDR2 is YFSETQ. The V gene end was trimmed by 4 bases and the J gene end by 5 bases; junction bases not matched to a gene: 2.

This chain links TRBV29-1 with TRBJ1-1; 10 nucleotides agree with TRBD1. This CDR3 contains 12 residues. Germline CDR1 reads SQVTM; CDR2 reads ANQGSEA. The V gene end was trimmed by 4 bases and the J gene end by 6 bases; junction bases not matched to a gene: 2. CDR3: CSVGGTGAEAFF. CDR3 nucleotide sequence: TGCAGCGTTGGCGGGACAGGGGCTGAAGCTTTCTTT.

There are a few counts of this clone. This chain links TRBV7-9 with TRBJ2-4; D is ambiguous. This CDR3 comprises 15 residues. Germline values: CDR1 SEHNR, CDR2 FQNEAQ (reference sequence). V was clipped by 5 bases and J by 2 bases, with 13 bases between them. This CDR3 is CASSPFTLTKNIQYF. CDR3 nucleotides: TGTGCCAGCAGCCCCTTTACTCTTACCAAAAACATTCAGTACTTC.

The CDR3 nucleotides are TGTGCCAGCAGACCCTCGGGAGCATATGAGCAGTTCTTC. Its protein product is CASRPSGAYEQFF. The V and J genes are TRBV28 and TRBJ2-1; TRBD2 might be the D (6 bases). In germline, CDR1 is MDHEN, CDR2 SYDVKM. CDR3 length: 13 amino acids. The germline V and J ends were trimmed by 6 bases and 8 bases, with 14 bases remaining between them.

The table lists this clone with a few counts. The chain carries TRBV2 and TRBJ2-3, with 12 bases identical to TRBD2. The trim removed 7 bases at V and 6 bases at J, leaving 5 bases unmatched. Germline loops: CDR1 SNHLY, CDR2 FYNNEI. This CDR3 region has 14 residues. The DNA for the CDR3 is TGTGCCAGCATCCGAACTAGCGGGGGGGATACGCAGTATTTT. The encoded protein is CASIRTSGGDTQYF.

This clone was found a few times. The V call is TRBV7-3, the J call TRBJ2-3; 14 bases agree with TRBD2. J lost 5 bases, V lost 5 bases, and 6 bases had no gene match. Germline values: CDR1 SGHTA, CDR2 FQGTGA. This CDR3 spans 16 amino acids. DNA for the CDR3: TGTGCCAGCAGCCCCCGACTAGCGGGAGGGTTAGATACGCAGTATTTT. Translation: CASSPRLAGGLDTQYF. The whole variable domain, remainder taken from reference TRBV7-3 and TRBJ2-3, is GAGVSQTPSNKVTEKGKYVELRCDPISGHTALYWYRQSLGQGPEFLIYFQGTGAADDSGLPNDRFFAVRPEGSVSTLKIQRTERGDSAVYLCASSPRLAGGLDTQYFGPGTRLTVL.